This is a list of T cell receptor beta chains from one sample in a study of human T cells and chemical hapten exposure. Using its own MiXCR run on the RACE reads, TCRdb lists one record per CDR3 protein. The table shows about 110,000 distinct CDR3 sequences, with roughly 12% occurring only once. This specimen was whole blood, taken in connection with sensitization to the hapten diphenylcyclopropenone (DPC). Receptors were obtained from a woman aged 50 to 60 with alopecia areata. Some clones in this sample may be carry-over from other donors' samples. Each CDR3 is given without its conserved first and last residue. Fields, in order: V gene, clone size, J gene, CDR3 protein. Clone size appears in some rows only: once, few, many, or a class for an expanded clone.

>TRBV18|NA|TRBJ1-6
ASSPAGDSPLH
>TRBV7-8|few|TRBJ1-4
ASSHNIIPTGLSEKLF
>TRBV3-1|NA|TRBJ2-7
ASSQGEAPQY
>TRBV5-1|NA|TRBJ2-2
ASGEDNTGELF
>TRBV20-1|many|TRBJ1-2
SARDVQVGYGYT
>TRBV11-2|many|TRBJ1-2
ASSWSTGYT
>TRBV10-3|many|TRBJ1-2
AISFRLTGLNYGYT
>TRBV7-6|many|TRBJ2-3
ASSLVSSSADTQY
>TRBV6-5|NA|TRBJ1-2
ASSITAWGGGKGYGYT
>TRBV12-3/TRBV12-4|many|TRBJ2-7
ASSGTLSYEQY
>TRBV5-4|few|TRBJ2-7
ASSWGAGSLYEQY
>TRBV9|NA|TRBJ2-7
ASAAGLAAGSYEQY
>TRBV7-8|many|TRBJ2-4
ASSLVEDHQY
>TRBV7-6|NA|TRBJ2-2
ASGTQAGTSGELF
>TRBV3-1|few|TRBJ1-1
ASSQDRGADTEAF
>TRBV6-5|many|TRBJ2-7
ASTLLAGEAEQY
>TRBV6-5|NA|TRBJ2-3
ASTIYDTQY
>TRBV7-6|NA|TRBJ2-1
ASSLEAGGHNEQF
>TRBV28|many|TRBJ1-4
ASSFRGQGYEKLF
>TRBV18|many|TRBJ2-1
ASSLGIPPYNEQF
>TRBV28|NA|TRBJ2-2
ASSGPIAGVAGELF
>TRBV19|NA|TRBJ2-1
ASSARRAGRPYNEQF
>TRBV29-1|few|TRBJ2-1
SVEAASEQF
>TRBV6-1|few|TRBJ1-4
ASGRQGLSGEKLF
>TRBV12-3/TRBV12-4|many|TRBJ2-3
ASTSSSGTSDTQY
>TRBV5-5|few|TRBJ2-2
ASSSGQITGELF
>TRBV7-8|NA|TRBJ1-1
ASSPWTGLNTEAF
>TRBV7-2|NA|TRBJ2-3
ASSFLRADTQY
>TRBV5-1|few|TRBJ1-6
ASSLRSRQYNSPLH
>TRBV29-1|NA|TRBJ1-1
STRTGNTEAF
>TRBV6-5|many|TRBJ2-7
ASSYAGGTAYEQY